These T cell receptor beta chains were read from a single sample in a study of T-cell memory formation after mild COVID-19. Using its own MiXCR run on the 5' RACE reads, TCRdb lists one record per CDR3 protein. The sample lists about 430,000 distinct CDR3 sequences, 20% to 25% occurring once. The sample taken for sequencing was PBMCs or a T cell subset sorted from them (not recorded which). The receptors stem from an adult woman who had mild COVID-19 (a few samples of this study predate the infection). Cell type and time point are not known. Both conserved end residues are part of each CDR3. The order of the fields is J gene, V gene, CDR3 length, D gene, clone size, CDR3 DNA, CDR3 protein. D genes are given only for firm matches. Rows give clone size only sometimes, using once, few, many, or a class for an expanded clone.

J: TRBJ2-3; V: TRBV5-1; length: 16; D: TRBD1; size: few; DNA: TGCGCCAGCAGCTTACAGGGGCGCCGACCCACAGATACGCAGTATTTT; CDR3: CASSLQGRRPTDTQYF
J: TRBJ2-7; V: TRBV19; length: 15; D: -; size: few; DNA: TGTGCCAGTAGTATTCGGGGGGCGAGCTCCTACGAGCAGTACTTC; CDR3: CASSIRGASSYEQYF
J: TRBJ2-1; V: TRBV24-1; length: 13; D: -; size: -; DNA: TGTGCCACCAGTGATCCCTGGAGGAATGAGCAGTTCTTC; CDR3: CATSDPWRNEQFF
J: TRBJ1-5; V: TRBV24-1; length: 13; D: -; size: once; DNA: TGTGCCACCAGTGAATCCGGGCCGAGCCCCCAGCATTTT; CDR3: CATSESGPSPQHF
J: TRBJ2-6; V: TRBV9; length: 15; D: TRBD1; size: -; DNA: TGTGCCTCTGGGACAGGGGGCTCTGGGGCCAACGTCCTGACTTTC; CDR3: CASGTGGSGANVLTF
J: TRBJ2-5; V: TRBV7-9; length: 15; D: -; size: few; DNA: TGTGCCAGCAGCTTAACAGGACGGTTAGCAGAGACCCAGTACTTC; CDR3: CASSLTGRLAETQYF
J: TRBJ1-2; V: TRBV12-3/TRBV12-4; length: 11; D: -; size: -; DNA: TGTGCCAGCAGTTACGGGGCCGGCTACACCTTC; CDR3: CASSYGAGYTF
J: TRBJ2-1; V: TRBV2; length: 15; D: TRBD2; size: few; DNA: TGTGCCAGCAGTGCGCTAGCGGGGGGAAGTCAGGTGCAGTTCTTC; CDR3: CASSALAGGSQVQFF
J: TRBJ2-1; V: TRBV11-2; length: 13; D: TRBD2; size: -; DNA: TGTGCCAGCAGCCCACTACCGGGACTAGGACGGTTCTTC; CDR3: CASSPLPGLGRFF
J: TRBJ2-1; V: TRBV7-3; length: 17; D: TRBD2; size: -; DNA: TGTGCCAGCAGCTTATATCCTAGCGGGACCCTCTACAATGAGCAGTTCTTC; CDR3: CASSLYPSGTLYNEQFF
J: TRBJ2-3; V: TRBV21-1; length: 13; D: -; size: few; DNA: TGTGCCAGCAGTCTTTTACGGGGGATGGCGCAGTATTTT; CDR3: CASSLLRGMAQYF
J: TRBJ1-2; V: TRBV5-1; length: 17; D: TRBD1; size: -; DNA: TGCGCCAGCAGCTTGCCCCCCGGGACAGATTTTAACTATGGCTACACCTTC; CDR3: CASSLPPGTDFNYGYTF
J: TRBJ2-3; V: TRBV7-2; length: 14; D: -; size: -; DNA: TGTGCCAGCAGTCTCGGACACGTGATAGATACGCAGTATTTT; CDR3: CASSLGHVIDTQYF
J: TRBJ1-4; V: TRBV12-3/TRBV12-4; length: 14; D: TRBD1; size: many; DNA: TGTGCCAGCAGCCCGGACAGGGGGAATGAAAAACTGTTTTTT; CDR3: CASSPDRGNEKLFF
J: TRBJ2-5; V: TRBV5-1; length: 14; D: -; size: few; DNA: TGCGCCAGCAGCCAAGCTCAGATCCAAGAGACCCAGTACTTC; CDR3: CASSQAQIQETQYF
J: TRBJ1-1; V: TRBV7-6; length: 14; D: -; size: -; DNA: TGTGCCAGCAGCCCGAGGTTGTTCAACACTGAAGCTTTCTTT; CDR3: CASSPRLFNTEAFF
J: TRBJ1-1; V: TRBV12-3/TRBV12-4; length: 13; D: -; size: few; DNA: TGTGCCAGCCTAAGTGGGGGAAACACTGAAGCTTTCTTT; CDR3: CASLSGGNTEAFF
J: TRBJ2-6; V: TRBV4-2; length: 15; D: TRBD1; size: few; DNA: TGTGCCAGCAGCCCCGGGACAGGGGGAGTCAACGTCCTGACTTTC; CDR3: CASSPGTGGVNVLTF
J: TRBJ2-5; V: TRBV29-1; length: 14; D: -; size: -; DNA: TGCAGCGTTGAGAAGGGTAGCGGAGGGACTACCCAGTACTTC; CDR3: CSVEKGSGGTTQYF
J: TRBJ2-3; V: TRBV20-1; length: 13; D: TRBD2; size: few; DNA: TGCAGTGCAAGGACTAGCGGCACAGATACGCAGTATTTT; CDR3: CSARTSGTDTQYF
J: TRBJ2-2; V: TRBV21-1; length: 13; D: -; size: few; DNA: TGTGCCAGCAGCAAAGAAGGGGCCGGGGAGCTGTTTTTT; CDR3: CASSKEGAGELFF
J: TRBJ2-5; V: TRBV7-8; length: 14; D: -; size: -; DNA: TGTGCCACCCTCGGCGGGGCTCTCGGAGAGACCCAGTACTTC; CDR3: CATLGGALGETQYF
J: TRBJ2-7; V: TRBV15; length: 15; D: -; size: -; DNA: TGTGCCACCAGCAGAGAAGTTTCGGTTTCCTACGAGCAGTACTTC; CDR3: CATSREVSVSYEQYF
J: TRBJ1-1; V: TRBV29-1; length: 13; D: -; size: few; DNA: TGCAGCGTGACGACAGCTTTGAACACTGAAGCTTTCTTT; CDR3: CSVTTALNTEAFF
J: TRBJ2-1; V: TRBV6-4; length: 13; D: -; size: -; DNA: TGTGCCAGCAGTGAGTTGAGAGGGAGGATGCAGTTCTTC; CDR3: CASSELRGRMQFF
J: TRBJ2-5; V: TRBV5-6; length: 12; D: -; size: few; DNA: TGTGCCAGCAGCTTGGCTATAGAGACCCAGTACTTC; CDR3: CASSLAIETQYF
J: TRBJ2-2; V: TRBV7-2; length: 15; D: -; size: -; DNA: TGTGCCAGCAGCTTCGGCCAGGCGAACACCGGGGAGCTGTTTTTT; CDR3: CASSFGQANTGELFF
J: TRBJ2-1; V: TRBV20-1; length: 15; D: -; size: -; DNA: TGCAGTGCTAGAAGGCTGTATAGCTCCTACAATGAGCAGTTCTTC; CDR3: CSARRLYSSYNEQFF
J: TRBJ1-6; V: TRBV5-4; length: 13; D: -; size: -; DNA: TGTGCCAGCAGCCGGACGGTTAATTCACCCCTCCACTTT; CDR3: CASSRTVNSPLHF
J: TRBJ1-2; V: TRBV24-1; length: 14; D: -; size: -; DNA: TGTGCCACCAGTGATTTCGGACAGAGTTATGGCTACACCTTC; CDR3: CATSDFGQSYGYTF
J: TRBJ1-5; V: TRBV7-2; length: 15; D: -; size: few; DNA: TGTGCCAGCAGCTTGGTGGGAATGAGCAATCAGCCCCAGCATTTT; CDR3: CASSLVGMSNQPQHF
J: TRBJ2-3; V: TRBV7-6; length: 14; D: TRBD2; size: -; DNA: TGTGCCAGCAGCCCAGCGGGGTACACAGATACGCAGTATTTT; CDR3: CASSPAGYTDTQYF
J: TRBJ2-1; V: TRBV12-3/TRBV12-4; length: 14; D: TRBD2; size: many; DNA: TGTGCCAGCAGCCCTAGCGGGAGCTACAATGAGCAGTTCTTC; CDR3: CASSPSGSYNEQFF
J: TRBJ1-6; V: TRBV7-8; length: 15; D: -; size: -; DNA: TGTGCCAGCAGCCTTCTAGGACAGAGGAATTCACCCCTCCACTTT; CDR3: CASSLLGQRNSPLHF
J: TRBJ1-2; V: TRBV4-2; length: 14; D: -; size: -; DNA: TGTGCCAGCAGCCAAGAGACATTTACCCATGGCTACACCTTC; CDR3: CASSQETFTHGYTF
J: TRBJ1-1; V: TRBV7-9; length: 15; D: TRBD1; size: few; DNA: TGTGCCAGCAGCTCCCTGACAGGGAGAGACACTGAAGCTTTCTTT; CDR3: CASSSLTGRDTEAFF
J: TRBJ2-2; V: TRBV12-3/TRBV12-4; length: 13; D: TRBD2; size: few; DNA: TGTGCCAGCAGTTTGACTAGCTTCGGGGAGCTGTTTTTT; CDR3: CASSLTSFGELFF
J: TRBJ1-1; V: TRBV5-1; length: 14; D: -; size: few; DNA: TGCGCCAGCAAGGGTGGCGGCGCGAACACTGAAGCTTTCTTT; CDR3: CASKGGGANTEAFF
J: TRBJ2-4; V: TRBV20-1; length: 12; D: -; size: few; DNA: TGCAGTGCTCTCGGGCGTCCGAACATTCAGTACTTC; CDR3: CSALGRPNIQYF
J: TRBJ2-7; V: TRBV20-1; length: 12; D: TRBD1; size: many; DNA: TGCAGTGCTCTACAGGGGAGAGGCGAGCAGTACTTC; CDR3: CSALQGRGEQYF
J: TRBJ2-1; V: TRBV7-3; length: 13; D: -; size: -; DNA: TGTGCCAGCAGCTTAAAACACACGGGTGAGCAGTTCTTC; CDR3: CASSLKHTGEQFF